Presented here are 10 T cell receptor beta chains from one specimen sequenced in a study of memory CD4+ T cells and cytomegalovirus serostatus. Single viable CD3+CD4+CD8-CD45RO+ cells were sorted as the memory CD4+ T cells. Produced via immunoSEQ multiplex PCR; TCRdb's table is partial and in-frame only. The sample has some 44,000 clones, less than 85% seen once. The material sequenced was memory CD4+ T cells from blood. These receptors came from an adult in good health and CMV-seronegative.

The genes are TRBV5-1 and TRBJ2-5, with unresolved D. Per the germline V gene, CDR1 is SGHRS and CDR2 is YFSETQ. V shed 0 bases and J shed 5 bases, with 8 bases lying between them. The CDR3 has 13 residues. The chain's CDR3 is CASSLGGLETQYF. The CDR3 nucleotides are TGCGCCAGCAGCTTGGGAGGTCTCGAGACCCAGTACTTC. Together with reference TRBV5-1 and TRBJ2-5, the CDR3 gives the full variable domain: KAGVTQTPRYLIKTRGQQVTLSCSPISGHRSVSWYQQTPGQGLQFLFEYFSETQRNKGNFPGRFSGRQFSNSRSEMNVSTLELGDSALYLCASSLGGLETQYFGPGTRLLVL.

The rearrangement links TRBV11-2 to TRBJ1-2; maybe TRBD1 (6 bases). The CDR3 consists of 15 residues. Trimming pared 6 bases from V and 1 base from J, leaving 15 bases between. Germline values: CDR1 SGHAT, CDR2 FQNNGV. The CDR3 nucleotides are TGTGCCAGCAGTTATACCCGGGACATTAACTATGGCTACACCTTC. It codes for CASSYTRDINYGYTF.

The chain uses TRBV10-3 and TRBJ2-7; D is unresolved. CDR3 size: 11 residues. Germline CDR1 is ENHRY and CDR2 is SYGVKD. The V and J ends lost 2 bases and 7 bases respectively, with 6 bases between them. In nucleotides, the CDR3 is TGTGCCATCAGTGAGAGAAGGGAGCAGTACTTC. Its translation is CAISERREQYF.

The chain recombines TRBV7-2 with TRBJ1-1; no clear D. The CDR3 loop spans 14 amino acids. V lost 2 bases and J lost 0, with 7 bases in between. CDR1 and CDR2 from the germline V gene are SGHTA and FQGNSA. The DNA of the CDR3 is TGTGCCAGCAGCTTACGGAATCTGAACACTGAAGCTTTCTTT. As protein: CASSLRNLNTEAFF.

This chain uses TRBV25-1 with TRBJ1-2; TRBD1 agrees at 7 bases. Trimming removed 5 bases from V and 4 bases from J; junction bases left unmatched: 7. The CDR3 length is 14 residues. CDR1 MGHDK and CDR2 SYGVNS come from the germline V gene. The CDR3 region has the DNA TGTGCCAGCAGTCCAGGGGGGGTTTTCTATGGCTACACCTTC. It is translated as CASSPGGVFYGYTF.

J is TRBJ2-2 and V is TRBV25-1; tentatively, D is TRBD2 (6 bases). This CDR3 comprises 17 residues. Trimming cost V 1 base and J 1 base, with 13 bases left between them. Germline V gives CDR1 MGHDK, CDR2 SYGVNS. In DNA form, the CDR3 reads TGTGCCAGCAGTGAATCCGGGAGCAGAGGGAACACCGGGGAGCTGTTTTTT. Amino acids: CASSESGSRGNTGELFF. The full variable domain, rest sourced from reference TRBV25-1 and TRBJ2-2, is EADIYQTPRYLVIGTGKKITLECSQTMGHDKMYWYQQDPGMELHLIHYSYGVNSTEKGDLSSESTVSRIRTEHFPLTLESARPSHTSQYLCASSESGSRGNTGELFFGEGSRLTVL.

This rearrangement joins TRBV6-1 to TRBJ2-5; no firm D call. This CDR3 is built from 13 residues. Germline V gives CDR1 MNHNS, CDR2 SASEGT. The ends were cut back, 1 base at V and 2 bases at J, with 5 bases in the middle. In DNA, the CDR3 is TGTGCCAGCAGTGAAGTGCAGCAAGAGACCCAGTACTTC. Translating gives CASSEVQQETQYF.

The chain carries TRBV5-1 and TRBJ1-1; a possible D gene is TRBD1 (5 bases). This CDR3 is built from 14 residues. Germline CDR1 SGHRS, CDR2 YFSETQ. V lost 8 bases and J lost 0, with 14 bases in between. The CDR3 region is CASRPGTVNTEAFF. CDR3 nucleotides: TGCGCCAGTCGCCCCGGGACGGTGAACACTGAAGCTTTCTTT.

This clone rates as medium-sized. V usage is TRBV28 and J usage is TRBJ2-7, with 7 bases lining up with TRBD2. J was trimmed by 5 bases and V by 4 bases; bases with no gene match: 11. Germline V gene lookup returns CDR1 MDHEN and CDR2 SYDVKM. The CDR3 is 15 residues long. For the CDR3, the DNA is TGTGCCAGCAGTTCCCCAGCGGGGCGGCCAGACGAGCAGTACTTC. It encodes CASSSPAGRPDEQYF. Supplemented by reference TRBV28 and TRBJ2-7, the full variable domain reads DVKVTQSSRYLVKRTGEKVFLECVQDMDHENMFWYRQDPGLGLRLIYFSYDVKMKEKGDIPEGYSVSREKKERFSLILESASTNQTSMYLCASSSPAGRPDEQYFGPGTRLTVT.

The V and J genes are TRBV9 and TRBJ2-1, with D hard to call. CDR3 length: 18 residues. Germline V gene sequence: CDR1 SGDLS, CDR2 YYNGEE. V lost 3 bases, J lost 7 bases, and 26 bases lay in between. The CDR3 nucleotides are TGTGCCAGCAGCGATCAAAACCCCATGAATTGGGGTGGAAATGAGCAGTTCTTC. This translates into CASSDQNPMNWGGNEQFF.